This entry lists 22 T cell receptor beta chains sequenced from one sample in a study of T-cell reconstitution after alpha-beta-depleted transplantation in children. For TCRbeta, the library was prepared with unique molecular identifiers. TCRdb re-called the PCR reads through MiXCR, storing one row per CDR3 protein. The sample yields a few hundred thousand distinct CDR3 sequences, around a tenth seen once. The material sequenced was PBMCs from the stem cell graft donor, taken from the stem cell graft. These receptors were collected from a human donor who donated a stem cell graft to a child with acute lymphoblastic leukemia.

The chain has TRBV7-2 and TRBJ2-1; D uncertain. Germline CDR1 SGHTA, CDR2 FQGNSA. The V end was cut by 9 bases, the J end by 6 bases, with 21 bases between. The length of the CDR3 is 15 residues. The DNA of the CDR3 is TGTGCCAGTAAAGCCGGGCCTACTACGGTCAATGAGCAGTTCTTC. It yields the protein CASKAGPTTVNEQFF.

The chain couples TRBV7-8 to TRBJ2-7, with 9 bases matching TRBD2. The CDR3 runs to 18 residues. V shed 4 bases, J shed 1 base, and the junction held 14 bases outside the gene matches. The germline CDR1 and CDR2 sequences are SGHVS and FQNEAQ. CDR3 amino acids: CASSSGRVPSGVSYEQYF. CDR3 nucleotide sequence: TGTGCCAGCAGCTCGGGACGGGTACCTAGCGGGGTTTCCTACGAGCAGTACTTC.

This clonotype has only a few counts. The V gene is TRBV29-1, the J gene TRBJ2-7; 7 bases line up with TRBD1. This CDR3 contains 11 residues. With 7 bases clipped from V and 2 bases from J, the junction kept 2 bases outside the gene matches. The germline gives CDR1 SQVTM, CDR2 ANQGSEA. The DNA of the CDR3 is TGCAGCGCAGGGACAGCCTACGAGCAGTACTTC. Translation gives CSAGTAYEQYF.

The chain combines TRBV25-1 with TRBJ2-1; no clear D gene. Germline V lookup: CDR1 MGHDK, CDR2 SYGVNS. The CDR3 extends over 14 amino acids. The V end lost 4 bases, the J end lost 3 bases, and 10 bases lay between the germline ends. The CDR3 bases are TGTGCCAGCAGTGGAGAGCGCGGCTACAATGAGCAGTTCTTC. Its translation is CASSGERGYNEQFF.

J is TRBJ1-1 and V is TRBV5-1; 11 nucleotides match TRBD1. The CDR3 is 16 residues long. In germline, CDR1 is SGHRS, CDR2 YFSETQ. The V and J ends lost 7 bases and 0 bases, in that order; junction bases with no gene match: 8. CDR3 region: CASGQGAFPMNTEAFF. CDR3 sequence (DNA): TGCGCCAGCGGACAGGGGGCTTTTCCTATGAACACTGAAGCTTTCTTT.

The chain uses TRBV5-5 and TRBJ1-2; D perhaps matches TRBD1 (6 bases). The CDR3 sequence is 15 residues long. Per germline, CDR1 SGHKS and CDR2 YYEKEE (reference sequence). Trimming left V 0 bases short and J 4 bases short, with 13 bases between. CDR3 loop: CASSLVAGGGYGYTF. The CDR3 bases are TGTGCCAGCAGCTTGGTGGCAGGAGGGGGCTATGGCTACACCTTC.

This clonotype was counted only a few times. The rearrangement uses TRBV4-1 and TRBJ2-2; D possibly corresponds to TRBD2 (6 bases). This CDR3 comprises 18 residues. The V gene lost 0 bases and the J gene lost 4 bases, with 18 bases spanning the gap. CDR1 is MGHRA, CDR2 YSYEKL, per germline. The CDR3 loop is CASSQDSMAGLGTGELFF. CDR3 bases: TGCGCCAGCAGCCAAGATTCGATGGCGGGGCTAGGCACCGGGGAGCTGTTTTTT.

This clonotype has a handful of counts. Mismatch with germline at one junction end may stem from a read error. This chain connects TRBV7-8 to TRBJ2-4; 7 positions agree with TRBD2. Germline values: CDR1 SGHVS, CDR2 FQNEAQ. The CDR3 is 13 amino acids. The CDR3 reads CASSLAGTHLADF. CDR3 bases: TGTGCCAGCAGCTTAGCGGGGACCCACCTAGCGGACTTC. The full variable domain, in which reference TRBV7-8 and TRBJ2-4 provide the parts outside the CDR3, is GAGVSQSPRYKVAKRGQDVALRCDPISGHVSLFWYQQALGQGPEFLTYFQNEAQLDKSGLPSDRFFAERPEGSVSTLKIQRTQQEDSAVYLCASSLAGTHLADFGAGTRLSVL.

The chain combines TRBV5-6 with TRBJ2-3, with D maybe TRBD1 (6 bases). The germline V and J ends were trimmed by 6 bases and 0 bases, with 17 bases remaining between them. Looked up from germline, CDR1 is SGHDT and CDR2 is YYEEEE. The CDR3 extends over 16 amino acids. The CDR3 region is CASIREDSYSTDTQYF. The CDR3, as DNA: TGTGCCAGCATCCGTGAGGACAGCTATAGCACAGATACGCAGTATTTT.

This clonotype was counted ten times or more. This chain links TRBV5-1 with TRBJ2-3; a possible D gene is TRBD2 (6 bases). This CDR3 contains 14 residues. Germline lookup yields CDR1 SGHRS and CDR2 YFSETQ. V shed 4 bases and J shed 2 bases, with 11 bases lying between them. The CDR3 DNA sequence: TGCGCCAGCAGCCTCGGGAGCTACACAGATACGCAGTATTTT. It is translated as CASSLGSYTDTQYF.

The V gene is TRBV7-6, the J gene TRBJ2-1; D may match TRBD1 or TRBD2 (5 bases each). CDR3 length: 16 amino acids. Deletions cut 3 bases from V and 0 bases from J, with 12 bases between. Per germline, CDR1 SGHVS and CDR2 FNYEAQ. CDR3 in amino acids: CASSLKGPFSYNEQFF. The CDR3 DNA sequence: TGTGCCAGCAGCTTGAAGGGACCTTTCTCCTACAATGAGCAGTTCTTC. Together with reference TRBV7-6 and TRBJ2-1, the CDR3 gives the full variable domain: GAGVSQSPRYKVTKRGQDVALRCDPISGHVSLYWYRQALGQGPEFLTYFNYEAQQDKSGLPNDRFSAERPEGSISTLTIQRTEQRDSAMYRCASSLKGPFSYNEQFFGPGTRLTVL.

At least ten counts were recorded for this clonotype. This sequence joins TRBV7-9 and TRBJ2-3; D not resolved. V gave up 9 bases and J gave up 2 bases, with 12 bases separating them. The CDR3 extends over 13 amino acids. Per germline, CDR1 SEHNR and CDR2 FQNEAQ (reference sequence). This CDR3 reads CASHWQNTDTQYF. CDR3 DNA sequence: TGTGCCAGTCATTGGCAGAACACAGATACGCAGTATTTT.

This clonotype was recorded at least ten times. The rearrangement joins TRBV5-1 to TRBJ1-4; a weak D match, TRBD1 (5 bases). Germline CDR1 SGHRS, CDR2 YFSETQ. Deletions cut 4 bases from V and 5 bases from J, with 15 bases between. This CDR3 region has 15 residues. CDR3 region: CASSTSGTQNEKLFF. For the CDR3, the DNA is TGCGCCAGCAGCACTTCCGGGACCCAGAATGAAAAACTGTTTTTT.

This clonotype was counted between two and nine times. J is TRBJ2-3 and V is TRBV4-3; D is uncertain. Trimming stripped 0 bases from V and 8 bases from J, with 12 bases between. The CDR3 totals 14 residues. Germline CDR1 is LGHNA and CDR2 is YSLEER. The CDR3 DNA reads TGCGCCAGCAGCCAAGATTCGGCGGTCGGTACGCAGTATTTT. Translating gives CASSQDSAVGTQYF.

This clonotype was seen only a few times. The rearrangement joins TRBV5-1 to TRBJ2-1, with TRBD1 as a possible D gene (6 bases). CDR1 SGHRS and CDR2 YFSETQ come from the germline V gene. Trimming cost V 0 bases and J 8 bases, with 12 bases left between them. This CDR3 spans 14 amino acids. The DNA of the CDR3 is TGCGCCAGCAGCTTGGGTCAGGGGTTGGATGAGCAGTTCTTC. It codes for CASSLGQGLDEQFF.

The J gene is TRBJ2-7, the V gene TRBV12-3 or TRBV12-4; D is unclear. Deletions cut 2 bases from V and 3 bases from J, with 11 bases between. The CDR3 spans 14 residues. The CDR3 spells CASSLRPRRYEQYF. The DNA for the CDR3 is TGTGCCAGCAGTTTAAGACCCCGTCGCTACGAGCAGTACTTC.

This clonotype showed up just a few times. A read error may account for a junction end that differs from germline. V usage is TRBV12-3 or TRBV12-4 and J usage is TRBJ2-4; the match to TRBD1 covers 9 bases. The CDR3 is 12 amino acids. CDR3 sequence: CASSPWTGAARF. In DNA form, the CDR3 reads TGTGCCAGCAGCCCATGGACAGGGGCCGCGCGCTTC.

This clonotype has at least ten counts. CDR3 protein: CASQVGSHTEAFF. CDR3 coding DNA: TGTGCCAGCCAGGTCGGGTCTCACACTGAAGCTTTCTTT. This chain links TRBV6-2 or TRBV6-3 with TRBJ1-1, with D hard to call. Per the germline V gene, CDR1 is MNHEY and CDR2 is SVGEGT. The CDR3 runs to 13 residues. The V and J ends lost 8 bases and 3 bases respectively, with 13 bases between them.

This clonotype was recorded at least ten times. The V gene is TRBV5-1, the J gene TRBJ2-6; D uncertain. CDR1 is SGHRS, CDR2 YFSETQ, per germline. The germline V and J ends were trimmed by 0 bases and 0 bases, with 4 bases remaining between them. The length of the CDR3 is 15 residues. CDR3 DNA sequence: TGCGCCAGCAGCTTGGGAGACTCTGGGGCCAACGTCCTGACTTTC. Amino acid sequence: CASSLGDSGANVLTF.

Ten or more counts support this clonotype. This chain connects TRBV29-1 to TRBJ2-7, with TRBD2 as a possible D gene (5 bases). CDR3 length equals 14 residues. V lost 1 base and J 3 bases, leaving 13 bases between the germline ends. Germline loops: CDR1 SQVTM, CDR2 ANQGSEA. Here the CDR3 reads CSVEVPHTSYEQYF. The CDR3 coding sequence is TGCAGCGTTGAAGTCCCCCATACTAGCTACGAGCAGTACTTC.

This clonotype appeared a few times. The chain is built from TRBV12-3 or TRBV12-4 and TRBJ2-7, with no clear D. Deletions cut 2 bases from V and 4 bases from J, with 12 bases between. This CDR3 spans 14 amino acids. The CDR3 DNA follows: TGTGCCAGCAGTTTATTTTGGCCGTCTTACGAGCAGTACTTC. Translation: CASSLFWPSYEQYF.

This clonotype was observed a handful of times. The chain uses TRBV7-2 and TRBJ1-4, with D perhaps matching TRBD1 (6 bases). Per germline, CDR1 SGHTA and CDR2 FQGNSA. V gave up 1 base and J gave up 4 bases, with 10 bases separating them. This CDR3 is built from 15 residues. This CDR3 reads CASSLVSGVNEKLFF. CDR3 sequence (DNA): TGTGCCAGCAGCTTAGTTTCAGGGGTTAATGAAAAACTGTTTTTT.